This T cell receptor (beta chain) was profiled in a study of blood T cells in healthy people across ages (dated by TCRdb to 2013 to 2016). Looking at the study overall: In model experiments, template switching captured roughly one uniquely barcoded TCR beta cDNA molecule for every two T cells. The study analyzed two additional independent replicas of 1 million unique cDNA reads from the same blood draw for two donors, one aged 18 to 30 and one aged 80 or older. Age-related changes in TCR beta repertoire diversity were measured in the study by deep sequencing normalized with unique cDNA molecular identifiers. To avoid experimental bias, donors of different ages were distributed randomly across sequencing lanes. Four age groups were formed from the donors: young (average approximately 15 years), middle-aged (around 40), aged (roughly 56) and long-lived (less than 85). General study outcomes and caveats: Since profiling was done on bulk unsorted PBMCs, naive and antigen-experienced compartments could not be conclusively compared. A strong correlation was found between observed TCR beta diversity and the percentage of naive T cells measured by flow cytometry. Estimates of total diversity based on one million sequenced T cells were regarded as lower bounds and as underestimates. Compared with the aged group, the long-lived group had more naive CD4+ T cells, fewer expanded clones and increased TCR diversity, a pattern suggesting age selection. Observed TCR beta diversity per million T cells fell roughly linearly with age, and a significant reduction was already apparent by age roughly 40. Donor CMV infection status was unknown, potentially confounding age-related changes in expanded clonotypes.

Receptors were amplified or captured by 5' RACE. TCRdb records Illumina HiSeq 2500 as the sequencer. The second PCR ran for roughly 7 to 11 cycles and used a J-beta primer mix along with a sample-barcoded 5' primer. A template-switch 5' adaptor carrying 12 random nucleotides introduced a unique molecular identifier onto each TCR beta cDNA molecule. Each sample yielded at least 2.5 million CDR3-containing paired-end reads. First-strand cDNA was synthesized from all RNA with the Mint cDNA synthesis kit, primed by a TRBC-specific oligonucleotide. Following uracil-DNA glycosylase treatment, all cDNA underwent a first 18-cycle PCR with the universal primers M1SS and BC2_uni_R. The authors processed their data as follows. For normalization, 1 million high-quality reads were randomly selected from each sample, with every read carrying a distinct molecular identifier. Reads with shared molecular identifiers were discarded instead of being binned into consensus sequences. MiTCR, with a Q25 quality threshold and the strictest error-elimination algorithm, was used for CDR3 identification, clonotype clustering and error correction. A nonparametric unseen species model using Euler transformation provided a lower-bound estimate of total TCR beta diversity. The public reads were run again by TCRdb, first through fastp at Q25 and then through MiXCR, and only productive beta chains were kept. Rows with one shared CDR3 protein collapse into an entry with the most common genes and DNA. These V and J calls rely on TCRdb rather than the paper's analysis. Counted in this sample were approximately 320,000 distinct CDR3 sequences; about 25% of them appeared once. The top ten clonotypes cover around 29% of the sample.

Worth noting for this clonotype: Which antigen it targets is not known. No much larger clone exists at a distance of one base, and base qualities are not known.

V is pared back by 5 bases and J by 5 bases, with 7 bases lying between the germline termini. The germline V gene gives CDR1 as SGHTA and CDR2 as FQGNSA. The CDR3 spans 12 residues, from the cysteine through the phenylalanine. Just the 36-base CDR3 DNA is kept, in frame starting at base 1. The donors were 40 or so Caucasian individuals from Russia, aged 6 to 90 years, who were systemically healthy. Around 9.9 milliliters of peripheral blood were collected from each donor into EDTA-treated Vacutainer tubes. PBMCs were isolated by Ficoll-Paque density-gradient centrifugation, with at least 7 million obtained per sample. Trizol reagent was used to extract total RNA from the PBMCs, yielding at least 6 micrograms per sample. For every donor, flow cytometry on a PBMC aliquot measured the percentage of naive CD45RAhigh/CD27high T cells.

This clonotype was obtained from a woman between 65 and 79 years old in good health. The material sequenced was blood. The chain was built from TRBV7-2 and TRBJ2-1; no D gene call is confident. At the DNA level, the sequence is TGTGCCAGCAGCAACCCTAACAATGAGCAGTTCTTC. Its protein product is CASSNPNNEQFF.